The T cell receptor beta chain described here comes from a study of post-analysis software for immune sequencing data. Regarding the study as a whole: Roughly 5 TRBV segments were significantly more frequent in patients than in controls. TRBV5-6, TRBV5-1 and TRBV20-1 were among these segments.

Every TCR beta cDNA library bore unique molecular identifiers. TCRdb called the PCR reads again in MiXCR, with one record for every CDR3 protein. This sample has about 200,000 distinct CDR3 sequences, with 29% found just once. This clonotype was recorded a few times. As yet, its antigen is unknown. CDR1 is SEHNR and CDR2 is FQNEAQ in the germline V gene (reference sequence). Between the trimmed V and J ends, which lost 0 bases and 8 bases, there was a span of 16 bases. This CDR3 is 16 amino acids long. The rearrangement joins TRBV7-9 to TRBJ1-4; no definite D call. The sample was blood. The TCR sequence derives from a girl younger than 18 with multiple sclerosis. The CDR3 DNA sequence: TGTGCCAGCAGCTTAGCGGTCCTAGAATCGTCCGAAAAACTGTTTTTT. This translates into CASSLAVLESSEKLFF.